What follows is one TCR beta chain and its context. Its antigen is not known. The data belong to a study of OX40 agonist ivuxolimab in advanced cancers. Study as a whole: Ivuxolimab is a fully human IgG2 antibody that activates OX40 (CD134). Patient treatment consisted of intravenous ivuxolimab administration every 2 weeks at 0.01 to 10 mg/kg. At 75% to 90% male, the cohort had a mean age of around 56 years, ranging from about 23 to 79. General study findings and limits: There was clonal expansion of CD4+ and CD8+ blood T cells by week 6 at 0.1 to 3.0 mg/kg.

Trimming left V 4 bases short and J 1 base short, with 11 bases between. This CDR3 has 14 residues. Germline-derived CDR1 and CDR2 are SGDLS and YYNGEE. Data came from immunoSEQ multiplex PCR; TCRdb stores just in-frame clones and leaves some out. The sample carries some 50,000 clones, around 81% recorded once. The TCR comes from an adult with an advanced solid tumor such as melanoma, head and neck, liver or kidney cancer. This sample comprised CD4+ or CD8+ T cells sorted from blood, obtained in a trial of the OX40 agonist ivuxolimab. The rearrangement uses TRBV9 and TRBJ1-1, with D tentatively TRBD1 (5 bases). The CDR3 protein is CASSPTGANTEAFF. The CDR3 DNA is TGTGCCAGCAGCCCCACTGGGGCGAACACTGAAGCTTTCTTT.